Following are 13 T cell receptor beta chains from one sample sequenced in a study of regulatory T cells in long-lasting Graves disease. Through Arm-PCR of CDR3 regions and iRepertoire HTBI primers, TCR beta libraries were built. TCRdb analysed the multiplex PCR reads with MiXCR anew, one entry per CDR3 protein. This table holds 400,000 to 550,000 distinct CDR3 sequences, about 15% found once. The time point is: newly diagnosed GD, antithyroid drugs for less than 3 months. Extracted PBMC RNA gave rise to the TCR library. These data are also associated with another study on T cells in Graves' hyperthyroidism and ophthalmopathy.

Source: peripheral blood mononuclear cells (PBMCs), taken at new diagnosis, from a patient treated with antithyroid drugs. The receptors here all came from a woman in her 30s with Graves disease.

There are many counts of this clonotype. The rearrangement joins TRBV10-3 to TRBJ2-5, with D unclear. The CDR3 runs 14 residues. Germline CDR1 and CDR2: ENHRY and SYGVKD. V shed 6 bases and J shed 2 bases, with 13 bases lying between them. CDR3 sequence: CAISDPENQETQYF. The CDR3 bases are TGTGCCATCAGCGATCCGGAGAATCAAGAGACCCAGTACTTC.

As to this clonotype: The likely explanation is a read error, given a far larger clone one base away. The chain combines TRBV7-9 with TRBJ2-7, with D perhaps TRBD1 (6 bases). The CDR3 is made up of 14 amino acids. The germline V gene encodes CDR1 SEHNR and CDR2 FQNEAQ (reference sequence). The CDR3 DNA follows: TGTGCCAGCAGTAGACAGGAGATCTCCTACGGGCAGTACTTC. It yields the protein CASSRQEISYGQYF.

To note about this clonotype: A read error is possible here, since a much larger clone lies one base away. V usage is TRBV7-2 and J usage is TRBJ2-5, with TRBD2 identical over 8 bases. There are 15 residues in the CDR3. The J segment lost 6 bases and the V segment lost 4 bases, leaving 10 bases of the junction unmatched. The V gene's germline CDR1 is SGHTA and CDR2 FQGNSA. DNA for the CDR3: TGTGCCAGCAGCTCAGCGCGGGAGGCGGGGAAGACCCAGTACTTC. Protein sequence: CASSSAREAGKTQYF.

This clonotype was seen repeatedly, ten times or more. The chain combines TRBV10-1 with TRBJ2-3, with D possibly being TRBD2 (6 bases). Germline V lookup: CDR1 WNHNN, CDR2 SYGVQD (reference sequence). V gave up 8 bases and J gave up 0 bases, with 18 bases separating them. The CDR3 is 16 residues long. For the CDR3, the DNA is TGCGCCAGCTATCCTTGGAGGGTCCTTAGCACAGATACGCAGTATTTT. Its translation: CASYPWRVLSTDTQYF.

This clonotype showed up many times. V and J are TRBV7-9 and TRBJ2-6; D unclear. The CDR3 is 14 residues long. V lost 5 bases, J lost 0 bases, and 5 bases lay in between. Germline V gene sequence: CDR1 SEHNR, CDR2 FQNEAQ (reference sequence). The CDR3 loop is CASSANSGANVLTF. In DNA, the CDR3 is TGTGCCAGCAGCGCTAACTCTGGGGCCAACGTCCTGACTTTC.

The table lists this clonotype with many counts. The J gene is TRBJ2-1, the V gene TRBV7-2, with 8 bases fitting TRBD2. Germline-derived CDR1 and CDR2 are SGHTA and FQGNSA. This CDR3 contains 16 residues. The V gene end was trimmed by 1 base and the J gene end by 10 bases; junction bases not matched to a gene: 12. CDR3: CASSLGTGLVVQEQFF. The CDR3 region has the DNA TGTGCCAGCAGCTTAGGTACGGGACTAGTTGTGCAGGAGCAGTTCTTC.

This clonotype was detected many times. The J gene is TRBJ2-3, the V gene TRBV7-2; 8 bases fit TRBD2. Germline CDR1 is SGHTA and CDR2 is FQGNSA. The CDR3 length is 15 residues. V shed 4 bases, J shed 4 bases, and the junction held 7 bases outside the gene matches. The CDR3 DNA follows: TGTGCCAGCAGCTCTTCGGGGGGGGTGGCAGATACGCAGTATTTT. This codes for CASSSSGGVADTQYF.

This clonotype was seen ten or more times. The rearrangement joins TRBV20-1 to TRBJ1-2, with a tentative D call TRBD1 (5 bases). The CDR3 has 15 amino acids. The V gene lost 0 bases and the J gene lost 1 base, with 12 bases spanning the gap. The V gene's germline CDR1 is DFQATT and CDR2 SNEGSKA (reference sequence). Written as DNA, the CDR3 is TGCAGTGCTAGAGAGGCGGGGGGGGGTAACTATGGCTACACCTTC. It yields the protein CSAREAGGGNYGYTF.

This clonotype was found once. A read error is the likely source, as a far larger clone sits one nucleotide away. V usage is TRBV20-1 and J usage is TRBJ2-1; 8 positions match TRBD2. The CDR3 length is 15 residues. V lost 3 bases, J lost 10 bases, and 14 bases stayed unmatched. The V gene's germline CDR1 is DFQATT and CDR2 SNEGSKA (reference sequence). CDR3 amino acids: CSARTSVLFGDEQFF. CDR3 DNA: TGCAGTGCTAGGACTAGCGTCCTTTTCGGCGACGAGCAGTTCTTC.

This clonotype came up a few times. This may be a read error, as it is one base from a much larger clone. Because the CDR3 is missing its conserved closing phenylalanine or tryptophan, this is likely a read error. V usage is TRBV18 and J usage is TRBJ1-1; D might be TRBD1 (5 bases). Germline CDR1 is KGHSH and CDR2 is LQKENI. Trimming left V 6 bases short and J 6 bases short, with 17 bases between. The CDR3 is made up of 14 amino acids. CDR3 loop: CASSTGGSAAEAFL. The CDR3 coding sequence is TGTGCCAGCTCGACGGGGGGAAGTGCGGCTGAAGCTTTCCTT.

This clonotype was seen many times. The genes are TRBV6-5 and TRBJ2-2; no clear D gene. This CDR3 has 13 residues. V lost 2 bases and J lost 6, with 7 bases in between. Germline-derived CDR1 and CDR2 are MNHEY and SVGAGI. Here the CDR3 DNA reads TGTGCCAGCAGTTACGTGGGCCCCGGGGAGCTGTTTTTT. Its protein product is CASSYVGPGELFF.

This rearrangement joins TRBV2 to TRBJ2-5; the D call may be TRBD1 or TRBD2 (5 bases each). From germline, CDR1 is SNHLY and CDR2 FYNNEI. The CDR3 totals 15 residues. V shed 5 bases and J shed 1 base, with 14 bases lying between them. This chain's CDR3 is CASSLGGGGQETQYF. CDR3 DNA sequence: TGTGCCAGCAGTCTCGGTGGGGGTGGCCAAGAGACCCAGTACTTC.

A word on this clonotype: The junction differs from germline at one of its ends, possibly a read error. This chain joins TRBV6-6 and TRBJ1-5, with D maybe TRBD1 (6 bases). This CDR3 region has 15 residues. Per germline, CDR1 MNHNY and CDR2 SVGAGI (reference sequence). The CDR3 is CASSYSLDSTQPQHF. The DNA for the CDR3 is TGTGCCAGCAGTTACTCGTTGGACAGCACTCAGCCCCAGCATTTT.